The rows below give T cell receptor beta chains drawn from one sample of a study of T cells in Graves' hyperthyroidism and ophthalmopathy. One entry per CDR3 protein, called by TCRdb with MiXCR from the multiplex PCR reads. This table holds under 400,000 distinct CDR3 sequences, around 23% found once. Sequencing was carried out using blood. These receptors came from a woman aged 50 to 60 with Graves' hyperthyroidism. Both conserved end residues are part of each CDR3. Fields, in order: J gene, clone size, V gene, D gene, CDR3 DNA, CDR3 protein. The D gene is left open where the match is weak. The listing skips clone size in some rows; elsewhere it reads once, few, many or a size class.

j_gene: TRBJ2-6; abundance: NA; v_gene: TRBV29-1; d_gene: NA; CDR3nt: TGCAGCGTTGACCCAGGGGCTGGGGCCAACGTCCTGACTTTC; CDR3aa: CSVDPGAGANVLTF
j_gene: TRBJ2-1; abundance: many; v_gene: TRBV2; d_gene: TRBD2; CDR3nt: TGTGCCAGCAACCGACTAGCTTCAAATGAGCAGTTCTTC; CDR3aa: CASNRLASNEQFF
j_gene: TRBJ2-5; abundance: NA; v_gene: TRBV4-3; d_gene: NA; CDR3nt: TGCGCCAGCAGCCAAGACCGGGACACTAAAGAGACCCAGTACTTC; CDR3aa: CASSQDRDTKETQYF
j_gene: TRBJ1-3; abundance: NA; v_gene: TRBV6-6; d_gene: NA; CDR3nt: TGTGCCAGCAGTTACCGCGGGAGGGCTGGAAACACCATATATTTT; CDR3aa: CASSYRGRAGNTIYF
j_gene: TRBJ2-3; abundance: NA; v_gene: TRBV9; d_gene: NA; CDR3nt: TGTGCCAGCAGCGTAGTGGACACGTCGGGAGATACGCAGTATTTT; CDR3aa: CASSVVDTSGDTQYF
j_gene: TRBJ2-1; abundance: many; v_gene: TRBV11-2; d_gene: NA; CDR3nt: TGTGCCAGCAGCTGGCCCCCCTACAATGAGCAGTTCTTC; CDR3aa: CASSWPPYNEQFF
j_gene: TRBJ1-6; abundance: many; v_gene: TRBV7-3; d_gene: NA; CDR3nt: TGTGCCAGCAGCGAAACGTATAATTCACCCCTCCACTTT; CDR3aa: CASSETYNSPLHF
j_gene: TRBJ1-6; abundance: many; v_gene: TRBV6-1; d_gene: NA; CDR3nt: TGTGCCAGCAGTGCTTCCTCCTATAATTCACCCCTCCACTTT; CDR3aa: CASSASSYNSPLHF
j_gene: TRBJ2-3; abundance: once; v_gene: TRBV20-1; d_gene: NA; CDR3nt: TGCAGTGCACCGAGGGTTAGCACAGATACGCAGTATTTT; CDR3aa: CSAPRVSTDTQYF
j_gene: TRBJ2-7; abundance: many; v_gene: TRBV7-8; d_gene: NA; CDR3nt: TGTGCCAGCAGCCGAGTCGAGCAGTACTTC; CDR3aa: CASSRVEQYF
j_gene: TRBJ1-2; abundance: NA; v_gene: TRBV7-9; d_gene: NA; CDR3nt: TGTGCCAGCAGCCATCGCCAGGGGTCCATCCTAGACTCCTATGGCTACACCTTC; CDR3aa: CASSHRQGSILDSYGYTF
j_gene: TRBJ2-3; abundance: many; v_gene: TRBV7-3; d_gene: NA; CDR3nt: TGTGCCAGCAGCTCCGGGGGGCCAGATACGCAGTATTTT; CDR3aa: CASSSGGPDTQYF
j_gene: TRBJ1-2; abundance: NA; v_gene: TRBV7-9; d_gene: NA; CDR3nt: TGTGCCAGCAGCTTTGGGGGTTCTAAATCTAACTATGGCTACACCTTC; CDR3aa: CASSFGGSKSNYGYTF
j_gene: TRBJ1-3; abundance: many; v_gene: TRBV6-9; d_gene: NA; CDR3nt: TGTGCCAGCAGTTATGACCGGGGCACCTCTGGAAACACCATATATTTT; CDR3aa: CASSYDRGTSGNTIYF
j_gene: TRBJ2-3; abundance: NA; v_gene: TRBV12-3/TRBV12-4; d_gene: NA; CDR3nt: TGTGCCAGCAGTTTAGCCCGACTGACTGGCGCAGATGCGCAGTATTTT; CDR3aa: CASSLARLTGADAQYF
j_gene: TRBJ1-2; abundance: NA; v_gene: TRBV6-1; d_gene: TRBD1; CDR3nt: TGTGCCAGCAGTGAGGCCGGAACAGGGGGAGCTAACTATGGCTACACCTTC; CDR3aa: CASSEAGTGGANYGYTF
j_gene: TRBJ2-2; abundance: NA; v_gene: TRBV11-3; d_gene: NA; CDR3nt: TGTGCCAGCAGCTTCTCCACGAACACCGGGGAGCTGTTTTTT; CDR3aa: CASSFSTNTGELFF
j_gene: TRBJ1-5; abundance: many; v_gene: TRBV11-2; d_gene: NA; CDR3nt: TGTGCCAGCAGCTTGTCAGAGAATCAGCCCCAGCATTTT; CDR3aa: CASSLSENQPQHF
j_gene: TRBJ2-1; abundance: NA; v_gene: TRBV9; d_gene: TRBD2; CDR3nt: TGTGCCAGCAGTCTCCGACGACTAGCGGGGGGGCTGAATGAGCAGTTCTTC; CDR3aa: CASSLRRLAGGLNEQFF
j_gene: TRBJ1-2; abundance: many; v_gene: TRBV3-1; d_gene: NA; CDR3nt: TGTGCCAGCAGCCAAGATGTCCGGGAAGGTAGCTATGGCTACACCTTC; CDR3aa: CASSQDVREGSYGYTF
j_gene: TRBJ2-7; abundance: many; v_gene: TRBV6-1; d_gene: NA; CDR3nt: TGTGCCAGCAGTGAATTTGAAGTCCTTGTCGAGCAGTACTTC; CDR3aa: CASSEFEVLVEQYF
j_gene: TRBJ2-1; abundance: many; v_gene: TRBV12-3/TRBV12-4; d_gene: NA; CDR3nt: TGTGCCAGCAGTCTGACAGTTTACAATGAGCAGTTCTTC; CDR3aa: CASSLTVYNEQFF
j_gene: TRBJ2-7; abundance: once; v_gene: TRBV27; d_gene: NA; CDR3nt: TGTGCCAGCAGTTTGAAGACATCCTCCTACGAGCAGTACTTC; CDR3aa: CASSLKTSSYEQYF
j_gene: TRBJ2-1; abundance: many; v_gene: TRBV15; d_gene: TRBD1; CDR3nt: TGTGCCACCAGCCGCAGGACAGGGGGCTTGGGGAATGAGCAGTTCTTC; CDR3aa: CATSRRTGGLGNEQFF
j_gene: TRBJ1-6; abundance: many; v_gene: TRBV9; d_gene: NA; CDR3nt: TGTGCCAGCAGCCCCCGGGACCTCGGTTCACCCCTCCACTTT; CDR3aa: CASSPRDLGSPLHF
j_gene: TRBJ2-2; abundance: few; v_gene: TRBV11-3; d_gene: NA; CDR3nt: TGTGCCAGCAGCCCCTCCGGTGGGGGTCACACCGGGGAGCTGTTTTTT; CDR3aa: CASSPSGGGHTGELFF
j_gene: TRBJ2-7; abundance: many; v_gene: TRBV28; d_gene: NA; CDR3nt: TGTGCCAGCAGTGCCCGGACCACAATGGACGAGCAGTACTTC; CDR3aa: CASSARTTMDEQYF
j_gene: TRBJ1-1; abundance: NA; v_gene: TRBV12-3/TRBV12-4; d_gene: TRBD1; CDR3nt: TGTGCCAGCAGTTTAGAGGGCAGGGGGCTGGAAAACACTGAAGCTTTCTTT; CDR3aa: CASSLEGRGLENTEAFF
j_gene: TRBJ2-7; abundance: many; v_gene: TRBV28; d_gene: TRBD2; CDR3nt: TGTGCCAGCAGTTTAGGGCTAGCGGGAGTACTAGAGCAGTACTTC; CDR3aa: CASSLGLAGVLEQYF
j_gene: TRBJ2-4; abundance: NA; v_gene: TRBV10-2; d_gene: NA; CDR3nt: TGCGCCAGCAGCGCTACTGGAACCCTAGCCAAAAACATTCAGTACTTC; CDR3aa: CASSATGTLAKNIQYF
j_gene: TRBJ2-1; abundance: few; v_gene: TRBV19; d_gene: NA; CDR3nt: TGTGCCAGTAGGCCGACTAGCAATGAGCAGTTCTTC; CDR3aa: CASRPTSNEQFF
j_gene: TRBJ2-1; abundance: many; v_gene: TRBV7-9; d_gene: TRBD2; CDR3nt: TGTGCCAGCAGCCCGGGGACTAGCGGGAGTAATTTTATGTCTTACAATGAGCAGTTCTTC; CDR3aa: CASSPGTSGSNFMSYNEQFF
j_gene: TRBJ2-1; abundance: few; v_gene: TRBV27; d_gene: NA; CDR3nt: TGTGCCATCAGTCCACTCGGGAGTGGGTACAATGAGCAGTTCTTC; CDR3aa: CAISPLGSGYNEQFF
j_gene: TRBJ2-5; abundance: NA; v_gene: TRBV10-3; d_gene: TRBD1; CDR3nt: TGTGCCATCAGGGAAGACAGGGGACTTGAAGAGACCCAGTACTTC; CDR3aa: CAIREDRGLEETQYF
j_gene: TRBJ1-2; abundance: NA; v_gene: TRBV19; d_gene: NA; CDR3nt: TGTGCCAGTAGTATAGACCATGCCAGGATCAGCTACACCTTC; CDR3aa: CASSIDHARISYTF
j_gene: TRBJ2-7; abundance: many; v_gene: TRBV12-3/TRBV12-4; d_gene: TRBD1; CDR3nt: TGTGCCAGCAGTCGGAGACAGGGCTACGAGCAGTACTTC; CDR3aa: CASSRRQGYEQYF
j_gene: TRBJ2-5; abundance: many; v_gene: TRBV10-3; d_gene: NA; CDR3nt: TGTGCCATCAGTGGGATTGGGGCGCAAGAGACCCAGTACTTC; CDR3aa: CAISGIGAQETQYF
j_gene: TRBJ2-3; abundance: many; v_gene: TRBV20-1; d_gene: NA; CDR3nt: TGCAGTGCTCGGAGCGGAGGAGGGACAGATACGCAGTATTTT; CDR3aa: CSARSGGGTDTQYF
j_gene: TRBJ1-6; abundance: NA; v_gene: TRBV27; d_gene: TRBD1; CDR3nt: TGTGCCAGCAGTTTAGTAGGGGGCGATAATTCACCCCTCCACTTT; CDR3aa: CASSLVGGDNSPLHF
j_gene: TRBJ2-1; abundance: few; v_gene: TRBV28; d_gene: NA; CDR3nt: TGTGCCACCCTCATTAAGGGACAAGAGTTCTTC; CDR3aa: CATLIKGQEFF
j_gene: TRBJ1-1; abundance: few; v_gene: TRBV2; d_gene: NA; CDR3nt: TGTGCCAGCAGTGCGTCCTTGGGGAGTGGCACTGAAGCTTTCTTT; CDR3aa: CASSASLGSGTEAFF
j_gene: TRBJ2-1; abundance: NA; v_gene: TRBV7-9; d_gene: NA; CDR3nt: TGTGCCAGCAGTGCCTCGGCCCTCTCCTACAATGAGCAGTTCTTC; CDR3aa: CASSASALSYNEQFF
j_gene: TRBJ2-1; abundance: NA; v_gene: TRBV30; d_gene: TRBD2; CDR3nt: TGTGCCTGGAGTGTCGGAACTAGCGTAAACAATGAGCAGTTCTTC; CDR3aa: CAWSVGTSVNNEQFF
j_gene: TRBJ1-2; abundance: NA; v_gene: TRBV6-1; d_gene: NA; CDR3nt: TGTGCCAGCAGTAGCTCCGACGCCATCGGTGGCTACACCTTC; CDR3aa: CASSSSDAIGGYTF
j_gene: TRBJ2-1; abundance: NA; v_gene: TRBV7-2; d_gene: NA; CDR3nt: TGTGCCAGCAGCTGGAAGGGCAGGGGGGTCGATGAGCAGTTCTTC; CDR3aa: CASSWKGRGVDEQFF
j_gene: TRBJ2-6; abundance: many; v_gene: TRBV28; d_gene: NA; CDR3nt: TGTGCCAGCAGTGTCACGGGACGAGCCCTATCTGGGACCAACGTCCTGACTTTC; CDR3aa: CASSVTGRALSGTNVLTF
j_gene: TRBJ2-1; abundance: many; v_gene: TRBV5-1; d_gene: NA; CDR3nt: TGCGCCAGCAGCCGTATGGCTAACGGGGGCCACAATGAGCAGTTCTTC; CDR3aa: CASSRMANGGHNEQFF
j_gene: TRBJ2-1; abundance: NA; v_gene: TRBV20-1; d_gene: TRBD2; CDR3nt: TGCAGTGCGGGTACCGGGACTAGCTTGTACAATGAGCAGTTCTTC; CDR3aa: CSAGTGTSLYNEQFF
j_gene: TRBJ2-1; abundance: many; v_gene: TRBV20-1; d_gene: NA; CDR3nt: TGCAGTGCTAGACCACTGACAGACTCCTACAATGAGCAGTTCTTC; CDR3aa: CSARPLTDSYNEQFF
j_gene: TRBJ1-1; abundance: few; v_gene: TRBV28; d_gene: NA; CDR3nt: TGTGCCAGCAGTTTAGGTGTGACAAGGCGGAACACTGAAGCTTTCTTT; CDR3aa: CASSLGVTRRNTEAFF
j_gene: TRBJ2-2; abundance: many; v_gene: TRBV28; d_gene: NA; CDR3nt: TGTGCCAGCAGCCCCCGACAGGTGATGAACACCGGGGAGCTGTTTTTT; CDR3aa: CASSPRQVMNTGELFF
j_gene: TRBJ1-4; abundance: few; v_gene: TRBV19; d_gene: TRBD1; CDR3nt: TGTGCCAGTACCGAACAGGGGGCGAATGAAAAACTGTTTTTT; CDR3aa: CASTEQGANEKLFF
j_gene: TRBJ2-3; abundance: NA; v_gene: TRBV24-1; d_gene: NA; CDR3nt: TGTGCCACCAGTGACCCTGGACGCCGCACAGATACGCAGTATTTT; CDR3aa: CATSDPGRRTDTQYF
j_gene: TRBJ2-5; abundance: many; v_gene: TRBV7-2; d_gene: NA; CDR3nt: TGTGCCAGCAGCTTAGTCGATAGGGGGTACCAAGAGACCCAGTACTTC; CDR3aa: CASSLVDRGYQETQYF
j_gene: TRBJ2-1; abundance: many; v_gene: TRBV28; d_gene: NA; CDR3nt: TGTGCCAGCAGTTCTCCTGGGATCCCTAATGAGCAGTTCTTC; CDR3aa: CASSSPGIPNEQFF
j_gene: TRBJ2-3; abundance: few; v_gene: TRBV20-1; d_gene: NA; CDR3nt: TGCAGTGCTAGGGCTGAGGGACCGCAGTATTTT; CDR3aa: CSARAEGPQYF
j_gene: TRBJ2-2; abundance: many; v_gene: TRBV6-6; d_gene: NA; CDR3nt: TGTGCCAGCAGTTACGAGCCAGGGAGATCCGGGGAGCTGTTTTTT; CDR3aa: CASSYEPGRSGELFF
j_gene: TRBJ2-2; abundance: many; v_gene: TRBV28; d_gene: NA; CDR3nt: TGTGCCAGCAGTCACCTCCCCAGGGGAATGCACACCGGGGAGCTGTTTTTT; CDR3aa: CASSHLPRGMHTGELFF
j_gene: TRBJ1-4; abundance: many; v_gene: TRBV28; d_gene: TRBD1; CDR3nt: TGTGCCAGCAGTACCCGAGACAGGGGGCGAGGAAAACTGTTTTTT; CDR3aa: CASSTRDRGRGKLFF
j_gene: TRBJ1-1; abundance: few; v_gene: TRBV20-1; d_gene: NA; CDR3nt: TGCAGTGCTAGTGTGGGGGGCATGAACACTGAAGCTTTCTTT; CDR3aa: CSASVGGMNTEAFF